This T cell receptor (beta chain) was obtained from a study of early T cells in non-severe SARS-CoV-2 infection. Background on the study: The study sequenced bulk RNA from unsorted whole blood, with chains unpaired. Study-level points and caveats: CD4 and private specificities were missed by VDJdb matching, which favored anti-spike CD8 responses.

Individual cDNA molecules were tagged with unique molecular identifiers, the study reported. MiXCR, run by TCRdb on the 5' RACE reads, gives a single entry per CDR3 protein. The sample consists of 75,000 to 80,000 distinct CDR3 sequences, about 11% of them appearing once. This CDR3 contains 15 residues. Germline V lookup: CDR1 MNHEY, CDR2 SVGAGI. Trimming removed 0 bases from V and 6 bases from J, with 12 bases in between. This clonotype was picked up a small number of times. Its antigen remains unknown. This sequence originates from an adult who was a healthcare worker with PCR-confirmed SARS-CoV-2 infection or an uninfected control (not recorded which). The specimen comprised whole blood, sampled at baseline. The genes are TRBV6-5 and TRBJ1-3; maybe TRBD1 (5 bases). CDR3 sequence (DNA): TGTGCCAGCAGTTACTCGAGGGGCGCTGAAAACACCATATATTTT. It translates to CASSYSRGAENTIYF.